Each of the 2 T cell receptor beta chains below was sequenced from the same sample in a study of identical twins. TCRdb reanalysed the 5' RACE reads using MiXCR and keeps one entry per CDR3 protein. Of about 790,000 distinct CDR3 sequences listed, 15% to 20% were seen once; the top ten hold around 12%. These data also formed part of another study, on T cells expressing NK-cell markers.

Sample: PBMCs. These receptors were taken from a woman in her late teens or twenties in good health.

This clonotype showed up just a few times. V gene TRBV20-1 combines with J gene TRBJ1-6; weak D call: TRBD1 (6 bases). There are 17 residues in the CDR3. V gave up 1 base and J gave up 3 bases, with 16 bases separating them. CDR1 and CDR2 from the germline V gene are DFQATT and SNEGSKA (reference sequence). The CDR3 protein is CSARGLATGLYNSPLHF. As DNA, the CDR3 is TGCAGTGCTAGAGGGCTAGCTACAGGGCTCTATAATTCACCCCTCCACTTT.

This clonotype came up a few times. The chain couples TRBV7-2 to TRBJ1-4, with 7 bases fitting TRBD1. The V and J ends lost 4 bases and 0 bases, in that order; junction bases with no gene match: 2. Germline values: CDR1 SGHTA, CDR2 FQGNSA. The CDR3 runs 15 residues. CDR3 loop: CASSSGTATNEKLFF. In DNA form, the CDR3 reads TGTGCCAGCAGCTCTGGGACAGCAACTAATGAAAAACTGTTTTTT. The variable domain in full, completed from reference TRBV7-2 and TRBJ1-4, reads GAGVSQSPSNKVTEKGKDVELRCDPISGHTALYWYRQSLGQGLEFLIYFQGNSAPDKSGLPSDRFSAERTGGSVSTLTIQRTQQEDSAVYLCASSSGTATNEKLFFGSGTQLSVL.